These T cell receptor beta chains were read from a single sample in a study of identical twins. A single record per CDR3 protein comes from TCRdb applying MiXCR to the 5' RACE reads. The sample holds about 660,000 distinct CDR3 sequences, 8.6% seen once. These data were likewise used in another study, on yellow fever vaccine responses in identical twins.

Sequencing input: PBMCs. Receptor source: a woman under 30 in good health. CDR3s include the opening cysteine and the closing phenylalanine or tryptophan. The order of the fields is J gene, V gene, clone size, D gene, CDR3 DNA, CDR3 protein. The D gene is left open where the match is weak. Rows give clone size only sometimes, using once, few, many, or a class for an expanded clone.

j_gene: TRBJ2-7
v_gene: TRBV3-1
abundance: few
d_gene: TRBD1
CDR3nt: TGTGCCAGCAGCCAAGACTCGGACAGGGTGGGAGAGCAGTACTTC
CDR3aa: CASSQDSDRVGEQYF

j_gene: TRBJ1-3
v_gene: TRBV7-2
abundance: few
d_gene: .
CDR3nt: TGTGCCAGCAGCGCAACAGAGGGTGGAAACACCATATATTTT
CDR3aa: CASSATEGGNTIYF

j_gene: TRBJ1-6
v_gene: TRBV3-1
abundance: many
d_gene: .
CDR3nt: TGTGCCAGCAGCCAAGATGCCTGGGAACAGGATTCACCCCTCCACTTT
CDR3aa: CASSQDAWEQDSPLHF

j_gene: TRBJ2-2
v_gene: TRBV24-1
abundance: few
d_gene: .
CDR3nt: TGTGCCACCAGTCCAACAGGAGATCACACCGGGGAGCTGTTTTTT
CDR3aa: CATSPTGDHTGELFF

j_gene: TRBJ2-7
v_gene: TRBV3-1
abundance: .
d_gene: TRBD2
CDR3nt: TGTGCCAGCAGCCAAGAATCGCGGGGGGGCATCGAGCAGTACTTC
CDR3aa: CASSQESRGGIEQYF

j_gene: TRBJ2-4
v_gene: TRBV27
abundance: .
d_gene: .
CDR3nt: TGTGCCAGCAGTTTTACGGGGCAAGCCAAAAACATTCAGTACTTC
CDR3aa: CASSFTGQAKNIQYF

j_gene: TRBJ2-1
v_gene: TRBV4-2
abundance: .
d_gene: TRBD2
CDR3nt: TGTGCCAGCAGCCAAGAGTCATCTAGCGGGAGTCCTACCCCCTACAACAATGAGCAGTTCTTC
CDR3aa: CASSQESSSGSPTPYNNEQFF

j_gene: TRBJ2-7
v_gene: TRBV10-3
abundance: few
d_gene: .
CDR3nt: TGTGCCATCAGTGAGAGGGGCAGGAGCTACGAGCAGTACTTC
CDR3aa: CAISERGRSYEQYF

j_gene: TRBJ2-5
v_gene: TRBV7-2
abundance: .
d_gene: .
CDR3nt: TGTGCCAGCAGCGGCCTGTTTCCGGAGACCCAGTACTTC
CDR3aa: CASSGLFPETQYF

j_gene: TRBJ2-7
v_gene: TRBV15
abundance: few
d_gene: .
CDR3nt: TGTGCCACCAAGGGCATAAGGGGCTACGAGCAGTACTTC
CDR3aa: CATKGIRGYEQYF

j_gene: TRBJ2-4
v_gene: TRBV27
abundance: .
d_gene: TRBD1
CDR3nt: TGTGCCAGCAGCGGGACAGGGTCCAAAAACATTCAGTACTTC
CDR3aa: CASSGTGSKNIQYF

j_gene: TRBJ1-4
v_gene: TRBV10-3
abundance: .
d_gene: TRBD1
CDR3nt: TGTGCCATCAGCGAAGGGGGCAGAGGAGAAAAACTGTTTTTT
CDR3aa: CAISEGGRGEKLFF

j_gene: TRBJ2-3
v_gene: TRBV20-1
abundance: few
d_gene: TRBD2
CDR3nt: TGCAGTGCAAATCCCGGGACTAGCGAATGGACAGATACGCAGTATTTT
CDR3aa: CSANPGTSEWTDTQYF

j_gene: TRBJ2-2
v_gene: TRBV12-3/TRBV12-4
abundance: few
d_gene: TRBD2
CDR3nt: TGTGCCAGCAGATATCTAGCGGGAGGGCCGGGCACCGGGGAGCTGTTTTTT
CDR3aa: CASRYLAGGPGTGELFF

j_gene: TRBJ2-3
v_gene: TRBV2
abundance: .
d_gene: .
CDR3nt: TGTGCCAGCAACGGCAGGGGCACAGATACGCAGTATTTT
CDR3aa: CASNGRGTDTQYF

j_gene: TRBJ2-3
v_gene: TRBV7-9
abundance: many
d_gene: .
CDR3nt: TGTGCCAGCAGCCCGGGACAAGGCGGACTCACAGATACGCAGTATTTT
CDR3aa: CASSPGQGGLTDTQYF

j_gene: TRBJ2-7
v_gene: TRBV29-1
abundance: few
d_gene: .
CDR3nt: TGCAGCGTTTGGACTATGGCAGGCTCCTACGAGCAGTACTTC
CDR3aa: CSVWTMAGSYEQYF

j_gene: TRBJ2-7
v_gene: TRBV10-2
abundance: many
d_gene: TRBD2
CDR3nt: TGCGCCAGCAGTGGGTCAGCGGGAGGGAGCTCCTACGAGCAGTACTTC
CDR3aa: CASSGSAGGSSYEQYF

j_gene: TRBJ2-7
v_gene: TRBV3-1
abundance: few
d_gene: TRBD2
CDR3nt: TGTGCCAGCAGCCAACCGAACCCCATACTAGCGGGAGGACTTTACGAGCAGTACTTC
CDR3aa: CASSQPNPILAGGLYEQYF

j_gene: TRBJ2-7
v_gene: TRBV12-3/TRBV12-4
abundance: .
d_gene: .
CDR3nt: TGTGCCAGCAGCCCTACCCCAGCGTTGCGGCAGTACTTC
CDR3aa: CASSPTPALRQYF

j_gene: TRBJ2-7
v_gene: TRBV5-1
abundance: few
d_gene: TRBD1
CDR3nt: TGCGCCAGCAGACTGGGACAGGGGTGGTACGAGCAGTACTTC
CDR3aa: CASRLGQGWYEQYF

j_gene: TRBJ2-5
v_gene: TRBV7-9
abundance: .
d_gene: .
CDR3nt: TGTGCCAGCAGCTTCCCCCTTGAGGGGGGGGAGAGGGAGACCCAGTACTTC
CDR3aa: CASSFPLEGGERETQYF

j_gene: TRBJ1-4
v_gene: TRBV7-9
abundance: few
d_gene: TRBD1
CDR3nt: TGTGCCAGCTCTACAGGGGTTAATGAAAAACTGTTTTTT
CDR3aa: CASSTGVNEKLFF

j_gene: TRBJ2-2
v_gene: TRBV28
abundance: .
d_gene: .
CDR3nt: TGTGCCAGCCCCAGCAGGAACACCGGGGAGCTGTTTTTT
CDR3aa: CASPSRNTGELFF

j_gene: TRBJ2-6
v_gene: TRBV20-1
abundance: few
d_gene: .
CDR3nt: TGCAGTGCGAAAAGATGGACAGCCTCTGGGGCCAACGTCCTGACTTTC
CDR3aa: CSAKRWTASGANVLTF

j_gene: TRBJ2-1
v_gene: TRBV24-1
abundance: .
d_gene: TRBD2
CDR3nt: TGTGCCACCAGTGACCCAACTAGCGGGGGGGCCGGGGATGAGCAGTTCTTC
CDR3aa: CATSDPTSGGAGDEQFF

j_gene: TRBJ2-3
v_gene: TRBV12-3/TRBV12-4
abundance: few
d_gene: .
CDR3nt: TGTACCAGCAGTTTACTCTCGGGTTTAGCAGACGGCACAGATACGCAGTATTTT
CDR3aa: CTSSLLSGLADGTDTQYF

j_gene: TRBJ2-7
v_gene: TRBV6-5
abundance: few
d_gene: .
CDR3nt: TGTGCCAGCAGTTATTCTAGGCTTTCCCAACAGTACTTC
CDR3aa: CASSYSRLSQQYF

j_gene: TRBJ1-1
v_gene: TRBV5-6
abundance: many
d_gene: .
CDR3nt: TGTGCCAGCAGCAGTGCGAACACTGAAGCTTTCTTT
CDR3aa: CASSSANTEAFF

j_gene: TRBJ2-2
v_gene: TRBV20-1
abundance: few
d_gene: TRBD1
CDR3nt: TGCAGTGCTAGAGATGCAACAGGGGTCTCCGGGGAGCTGTTTTTT
CDR3aa: CSARDATGVSGELFF

j_gene: TRBJ2-5
v_gene: TRBV19
abundance: many
d_gene: .
CDR3nt: TGTGCCAGTAGTATTCGGACAGACCAAGAGACCCAGTACTTC
CDR3aa: CASSIRTDQETQYF

j_gene: TRBJ1-1
v_gene: TRBV10-3
abundance: few
d_gene: .
CDR3nt: TGTGCCATCAGTGAGTCAGGCAGGTCAGAAGCTTTCTTT
CDR3aa: CAISESGRSEAFF

j_gene: TRBJ2-3
v_gene: TRBV12-3/TRBV12-4
abundance: many
d_gene: TRBD2
CDR3nt: TGTGCCAGCAGTTTTTTCGCCGGGGGGATCAGCACAGATACGCAGTATTTT
CDR3aa: CASSFFAGGISTDTQYF

j_gene: TRBJ2-3
v_gene: TRBV7-9
abundance: many
d_gene: .
CDR3nt: TGTGCCAGCAGTCCGAAAGGGGGGGCCACAGATACGCAGTATTTT
CDR3aa: CASSPKGGATDTQYF

j_gene: TRBJ2-7
v_gene: TRBV10-3
abundance: .
d_gene: TRBD1
CDR3nt: TGTGCCATCAGCTTAGACAGGGGCCCTAACGAGCAGTACTTC
CDR3aa: CAISLDRGPNEQYF

j_gene: TRBJ2-6
v_gene: TRBV6-1
abundance: few
d_gene: TRBD2
CDR3nt: TGTGCCAGCCGAAATGGTGGCGGGGGGACTGGGGCCAACGTCCTGACTTTC
CDR3aa: CASRNGGGGTGANVLTF

j_gene: TRBJ2-7
v_gene: TRBV6-2/TRBV6-3
abundance: .
d_gene: .
CDR3nt: TGTGCCAGCAGTTACGAAGGGACAACCTACGAGCAGTACTTC
CDR3aa: CASSYEGTTYEQYF

j_gene: TRBJ2-1
v_gene: TRBV2
abundance: few
d_gene: TRBD1
CDR3nt: TGTGCCGGACAGGGGAATGCCCTTGAGCAGTTCTTC
CDR3aa: CAGQGNALEQFF

j_gene: TRBJ2-5
v_gene: TRBV12-3/TRBV12-4
abundance: many
d_gene: TRBD1
CDR3nt: TGTGCCAGCAGATCCGACAGGGGGCAGGGGACCCAGTACTTC
CDR3aa: CASRSDRGQGTQYF

j_gene: TRBJ1-4
v_gene: TRBV10-3
abundance: few
d_gene: .
CDR3nt: TGTGCCATCAGTGAGTCTGGGGGCGCTGGGAATGAAAAACTGTTTTTT
CDR3aa: CAISESGGAGNEKLFF

j_gene: TRBJ2-3
v_gene: TRBV20-1
abundance: .
d_gene: TRBD2
CDR3nt: TGCAGTGCTAGAGATCTGTGGCGGGGGGCCACAGATACGCAGTATTTT
CDR3aa: CSARDLWRGATDTQYF

j_gene: TRBJ2-1
v_gene: TRBV4-2
abundance: many
d_gene: .
CDR3nt: TGTGCCAGCAGCCGCGGACAAGTGGGGCTGGTCAATGAGCAGTTCTTC
CDR3aa: CASSRGQVGLVNEQFF

j_gene: TRBJ2-5
v_gene: TRBV20-1
abundance: few
d_gene: TRBD1
CDR3nt: TGCAGTGCTAGATTTACAGGGGTCCAAGAGACCCAGTACTTC
CDR3aa: CSARFTGVQETQYF

j_gene: TRBJ2-1
v_gene: TRBV6-2/TRBV6-3
abundance: few
d_gene: TRBD2
CDR3nt: TGTGCCAGCAGTTTACTAGCGGCTAGCTCCTACAATGAGCAGTTCTTC
CDR3aa: CASSLLAASSYNEQFF

j_gene: TRBJ2-7
v_gene: TRBV5-1
abundance: .
d_gene: TRBD1
CDR3nt: TGCGCCAGCAGCTTGTCCGGGACAGGGAAGGGCGAGCAGTACTTC
CDR3aa: CASSLSGTGKGEQYF

j_gene: TRBJ2-1
v_gene: TRBV28
abundance: many
d_gene: TRBD2
CDR3nt: TGTGCCAGCAGTTCGCCGGGACTAAAAAATGAGCAGTTCTTC
CDR3aa: CASSSPGLKNEQFF

j_gene: TRBJ2-7
v_gene: TRBV4-3
abundance: many
d_gene: .
CDR3nt: TGCGCCAGCAGCCAAGATTGGGCAGCTTCCTACGAGCAGTACTTC
CDR3aa: CASSQDWAASYEQYF

j_gene: TRBJ2-5
v_gene: TRBV10-3
abundance: .
d_gene: TRBD2
CDR3nt: TGTGCCATCAGTGAAGTAGCGGGACAAGAGACCCAGTACTTC
CDR3aa: CAISEVAGQETQYF

j_gene: TRBJ2-5
v_gene: TRBV6-1
abundance: .
d_gene: TRBD1
CDR3nt: TGTGCCAGCACCACGGTCGAGACAGGGTTAGGGGAGACCCAGTACTTC
CDR3aa: CASTTVETGLGETQYF

j_gene: TRBJ2-1
v_gene: TRBV5-1
abundance: few
d_gene: TRBD2
CDR3nt: TGCGCCAGCAGCTCAGGACTAGCCGGCGCAGAGTTCTTC
CDR3aa: CASSSGLAGAEFF

j_gene: TRBJ2-7
v_gene: TRBV20-1
abundance: few
d_gene: .
CDR3nt: TGCAGTGCTAGTAATCCCTACGAGCAGTACTTC
CDR3aa: CSASNPYEQYF

j_gene: TRBJ2-1
v_gene: TRBV7-2
abundance: few
d_gene: .
CDR3nt: TGTGCCAGCAGCTGGGGACAACTACCTGAGCAGTTCTTC
CDR3aa: CASSWGQLPEQFF

j_gene: TRBJ2-5
v_gene: TRBV11-2
abundance: many
d_gene: .
CDR3nt: TGTGCCAGCAGCTTAGTCCCATCCCAAGAGACCCAGTACTTC
CDR3aa: CASSLVPSQETQYF

j_gene: TRBJ2-7
v_gene: TRBV5-5
abundance: .
d_gene: TRBD1
CDR3nt: TGTGCCAGCAGCACCGGGACAGGGGTCATCAGCGAGCAGTACTTC
CDR3aa: CASSTGTGVISEQYF

j_gene: TRBJ2-7
v_gene: TRBV20-1
abundance: .
d_gene: TRBD2
CDR3nt: TGCAGTGCTAGCCAGCGGGACCCCTACGAGCAGTACTTC
CDR3aa: CSASQRDPYEQYF

j_gene: TRBJ2-7
v_gene: TRBV4-1
abundance: many
d_gene: .
CDR3nt: TGCGCCAGCAGCCCATCCCCCGGAGGGGTACCCGACTACGAGCAGTACTTC
CDR3aa: CASSPSPGGVPDYEQYF

j_gene: TRBJ1-4
v_gene: TRBV5-1
abundance: few
d_gene: .
CDR3nt: TGCGCCAGCAGCGGGACACCCTTGGAGGAAAAACTGTTTTTT
CDR3aa: CASSGTPLEEKLFF

j_gene: TRBJ2-7
v_gene: TRBV24-1
abundance: many
d_gene: .
CDR3nt: TGTGCCACCAGCGATGGGGGCTACGAGCAGTACTTC
CDR3aa: CATSDGGYEQYF

j_gene: TRBJ2-3
v_gene: TRBV11-2
abundance: .
d_gene: TRBD2
CDR3nt: TGTGCCAGCAGCTTTATGACTAGCGGGGGGTCTAGCACAGATACGCAGTATTTT
CDR3aa: CASSFMTSGGSSTDTQYF